Each of the 14 T cell receptor beta chains below was sequenced from the same sample in a study of response to subunit inactivated influenza vaccine. TCRdb re-analysed the RT-PCR reads in MiXCR, keeping a single row per CDR3 protein. This table holds 500,000 to 750,000 distinct CDR3 sequences, 12% to 15% found once. The sample consisted of PBMCs from blood, taken 11 to 12 days after vaccination. These receptor sequences come from a man between 50 and 59 years old who received an inactivated influenza vaccine.

J is TRBJ2-1 and V is TRBV29-1; 13 bases match TRBD2. The CDR3 contains 14 residues. Per the germline V gene, CDR1 is SQVTM and CDR2 is ANQGSEA. J gave up 8 bases and V 4 bases, and 5 bases lay outside the gene matches. The CDR3 is CSVALAGGLDEQFF. The CDR3, as DNA: TGCAGCGTTGCACTAGCGGGAGGGCTTGATGAGCAGTTCTTC.

This clonotype was seen at least ten times. The chain has TRBV10-3 and TRBJ1-5; D might be TRBD1 (5 bases). The CDR3 spans 14 residues. Germline V lookup: CDR1 ENHRY, CDR2 SYGVKD. The V and J ends lost 10 bases and 2 bases respectively, with 15 bases between them. The CDR3 loop is CASTQAGGNQPQHF. Written as DNA, the CDR3 is TGTGCCAGCACACAGGCGGGGGGCAATCAGCCCCAGCATTTT.

V usage is TRBV11-1 and J usage is TRBJ2-7; D is unclear. This CDR3 has 14 residues. The germline V gene has CDR1 SGHAT and CDR2 FQDESV (reference sequence). V shed 2 bases and J shed 0 bases, with 8 bases lying between them. The CDR3 DNA sequence: TGTGCCAGCAGCTTAAGGCGGAGCTCCTACGAGCAGTACTTC. This gives the protein CASSLRRSSYEQYF.

A few counts support this clonotype. This chain joins TRBV15 and TRBJ2-2; no clear D gene. The germline V and J ends were trimmed by 3 bases and 6 bases, with 17 bases remaining between them. The V gene's germline CDR1 is LNHNV and CDR2 YYDKDF (reference sequence). This CDR3 is built from 16 residues. The CDR3 loop is CATSSPKMGWAGELFF. The CDR3 DNA sequence: TGTGCCACCAGCAGTCCAAAAATGGGGTGGGCCGGGGAGCTGTTTTTT.

This clonotype was found a few times. The CDR3 region is CASSLAGEGNYGYTF. CDR3 in DNA: TGTGCCAGCAGTTTAGCGGGGGAGGGGAACTATGGCTACACCTTC. The rearrangement joins TRBV12-3 or TRBV12-4 to TRBJ1-2; weak D call: TRBD1 (5 bases). The CDR3 runs 15 residues. The V and J ends lost 0 bases and 2 bases respectively, with 10 bases between them.

This clonotype was counted ten times or more. This sequence joins TRBV20-1 and TRBJ2-2, with D perhaps matching TRBD2 (6 bases). Germline V gene sequence: CDR1 DFQATT, CDR2 SNEGSKA (reference sequence). V dropped 0 bases and J dropped 0 bases, with 17 bases sitting between them. The CDR3 length is 18 residues. CDR3: CSARDGGSWRTNTGELFF. The CDR3 DNA reads TGCAGTGCTAGAGATGGGGGGTCGTGGAGGACGAACACCGGGGAGCTGTTTTTT.

DNA for the CDR3: TGTGCCAGCAGTTTCGGCACAGGGGGTTTGTATGAGCAGTTCTTC. Translated, it gives CASSFGTGGLYEQFF. The genes are TRBV27 and TRBJ2-1; 8 bases map to TRBD1. The V gene's germline CDR1 is MNHEY and CDR2 SMNVEV (reference sequence). Unmatched junction bases numbered 9, after V lost 3 bases and J lost 8 bases. The CDR3 totals 15 residues.

The J gene is TRBJ2-2, the V gene TRBV29-1, with D possibly being TRBD1 or TRBD2 (5 bases each). There are 12 residues in the CDR3. The germline CDR1 and CDR2 sequences are SQVTM and ANQGSEA. Trimming took off 4 bases at V and 4 bases at J, with 7 bases between the two ends. CDR3 amino acids: CSVGGVTGELFF. The CDR3, as DNA: TGCAGCGTTGGAGGGGTCACCGGGGAGCTGTTTTTT.

This chain connects TRBV7-9 to TRBJ1-1, with a possible D match to TRBD1 (5 bases). V was clipped by 5 bases and J by 11 bases, with 15 bases between them. This CDR3 is 12 amino acids long. Germline assignment: CDR1 SEHNR and CDR2 FQNEAQ (reference sequence). Written as DNA, the CDR3 is TGTGCCAGCAGCCAACCGGGGGGTAGGGCTTTCTTT. As protein: CASSQPGGRAFF. Full variable domain (rest looked up from reference TRBV7-9 and TRBJ1-1): DTGVSQNPRHKITKRGQNVTFRCDPISEHNRLYWYRQTLGQGPEFLTYFQNEAQLEKSRLLSDRFSAERPKGSFSTLEIQRTEQGDSAMYLCASSQPGGRAFFGQGTRLTVV.

CDR3 nucleotides: TGCATCGTGAGGGGGACTAGCGGGAGTGGGAAGACCCAGTACTTC. Residues: CIVRGTSGSGKTQYF. V is TRBV29-1 and J is TRBJ2-5; 14 positions agree with TRBD2. The CDR3 is 15 residues long. In germline, CDR1 is SQVTM, CDR2 ANQGSEA.

A few counts support this clonotype. The J gene is TRBJ2-1, the V gene TRBV10-3; 10 positions match TRBD2. CDR3 length: 19 amino acids. The germline CDR1 and CDR2 sequences are ENHRY and SYGVKD. With V trimmed by 1 base and J by 8 bases, 17 bases remained unmatched. The CDR3 bases are TGTGCCATCAGTGAGTTTTGGACTAGCGGCAGATACGGAAACGATGAGCAGTTCTTC. Translating it yields CAISEFWTSGRYGNDEQFF.

CDR3 nucleotides: TGTGCCATCACCCCGGGACAGGGGTTAGGTGGCTACACCTTC. Its translation: CAITPGQGLGGYTF. The chain links TRBV10-3 to TRBJ1-2, with 10 bases aligning to TRBD1. This CDR3 has 14 residues. Germline V gene sequence: CDR1 ENHRY, CDR2 SYGVKD. After removal of 7 bases from V and 7 bases from J, the junction contained 9 bases not matched to a gene.

This clonotype came up many times. V gene TRBV2 combines with J gene TRBJ2-3, with 8 bases identical to TRBD1. J was trimmed by 5 bases and V by 5 bases; bases with no gene match: 6. This CDR3 is built from 14 residues. Looked up from germline, CDR1 is SNHLY and CDR2 is FYNNEI. The DNA for the CDR3 is TGTGCCAGCAGTCCCAGGGGGCACAAAGATACGCAGTATTTT. It codes for CASSPRGHKDTQYF.

This rearrangement joins TRBV4-1 to TRBJ2-1; no clear D. V was pared by 0 bases and J by 9 bases, with 12 bases between. From germline, CDR1 is MGHRA and CDR2 YSYEKL. The CDR3 length is 14 residues. DNA for the CDR3: TGCGCCAGCAGCCAAGATTACGGGCCGGGTGAGCAGTTCTTC. Translating it yields CASSQDYGPGEQFF.